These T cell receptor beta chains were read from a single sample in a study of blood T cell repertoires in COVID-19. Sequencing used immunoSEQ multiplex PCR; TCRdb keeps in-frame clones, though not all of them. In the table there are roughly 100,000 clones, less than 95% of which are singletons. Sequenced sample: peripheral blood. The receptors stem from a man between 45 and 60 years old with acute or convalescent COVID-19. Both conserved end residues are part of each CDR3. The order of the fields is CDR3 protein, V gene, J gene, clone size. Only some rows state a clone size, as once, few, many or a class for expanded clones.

CDR3aa: CAWTSGRLPYNEQFF; v_gene: TRBV30; j_gene: TRBJ2-1; abundance: -
CDR3aa: CASSPDRLGAKNIQYF; v_gene: TRBV3-1/TRBV3-2; j_gene: TRBJ2-4; abundance: few
CDR3aa: CASSSGQGYNEQFF; v_gene: TRBV7-2; j_gene: TRBJ2-1; abundance: few
CDR3aa: CASSFSTGEAFF; v_gene: TRBV11-2; j_gene: TRBJ1-1; abundance: -
CDR3aa: CASARLGQGYTF; v_gene: TRBV19; j_gene: TRBJ1-2; abundance: -
CDR3aa: CASSLDSGNTIYF; v_gene: TRBV18; j_gene: TRBJ1-3; abundance: once
CDR3aa: CASSRTPRQGTNYGYTF; v_gene: TRBV27; j_gene: TRBJ1-2; abundance: -
CDR3aa: CATSDPDRAGAFF; v_gene: TRBV24-1; j_gene: TRBJ1-1; abundance: -
CDR3aa: CASILGQPKNTTNEKLFF; v_gene: TRBV13; j_gene: TRBJ1-4; abundance: -
CDR3aa: CARLQGIGQPQHF; v_gene: TRBV10-3; j_gene: TRBJ1-5; abundance: -
CDR3aa: CATSRDYPGQGYEQYF; v_gene: TRBV15; j_gene: TRBJ2-7; abundance: -
CDR3aa: CASSLGQVYGYTF; v_gene: TRBV28; j_gene: TRBJ1-2; abundance: few
CDR3aa: CASSYRTSAKQETQYF; v_gene: TRBV6-5; j_gene: TRBJ2-5; abundance: -
CDR3aa: CASSLEGLAGKNTGELFF; v_gene: TRBV11-3; j_gene: TRBJ2-2; abundance: once
CDR3aa: CASSFGVQLSGRESYEQYF; v_gene: TRBV28; j_gene: TRBJ2-7; abundance: -
CDR3aa: CASSHRDRPDYGYTF; v_gene: TRBV6-5; j_gene: TRBJ1-2; abundance: -
CDR3aa: CATSGSGDEQFF; v_gene: TRBV18; j_gene: TRBJ2-1; abundance: -
CDR3aa: CASTWSQGRQPQHF; v_gene: TRBV19; j_gene: TRBJ1-5; abundance: -
CDR3aa: CATSDFPGSYTF; v_gene: TRBV24-1; j_gene: TRBJ1-2; abundance: -
CDR3aa: CASSWTENYGYTF; v_gene: TRBV6-5; j_gene: TRBJ1-2; abundance: once
CDR3aa: CASSSRGSQYF; v_gene: TRBV12-3/TRBV12-4; j_gene: TRBJ2-5; abundance: -
CDR3aa: CAWSVRGVRAGANVLTF; v_gene: TRBV30; j_gene: TRBJ2-6; abundance: -
CDR3aa: CASSIQGYGYTF; v_gene: TRBV19; j_gene: TRBJ1-2; abundance: -
CDR3aa: CASRQAQSYEQYF; v_gene: TRBV12-3/TRBV12-4; j_gene: TRBJ2-7; abundance: -
CDR3aa: CATHIRQMNTEAFF; v_gene: TRBV7-8; j_gene: TRBJ1-1; abundance: -
CDR3aa: CASSESQGNSEAFF; v_gene: TRBV10-1; j_gene: TRBJ1-1; abundance: -
CDR3aa: CASTRTGASNQPQHF; v_gene: TRBV6-5; j_gene: TRBJ1-5; abundance: -
CDR3aa: CASSNAGTGPDTQYF; v_gene: TRBV21-1; j_gene: TRBJ2-3; abundance: -
CDR3aa: CAISESGRWIGLHF; v_gene: TRBV10-3; j_gene: TRBJ1-6; abundance: -
CDR3aa: CASSYKETQYF; v_gene: TRBV5-1; j_gene: TRBJ2-5; abundance: -
CDR3aa: CASSPRLAGAREQFF; v_gene: TRBV7-9; j_gene: TRBJ2-1; abundance: -
CDR3aa: CASRLGQGLTEAFF; v_gene: TRBV5-5; j_gene: TRBJ1-1; abundance: -
CDR3aa: CASSPLIGQGHNEQFF; v_gene: TRBV18; j_gene: TRBJ2-1; abundance: -
CDR3aa: CASIGQHDPGYGYTF; v_gene: TRBV19; j_gene: TRBJ1-2; abundance: -
CDR3aa: CASSQARDSSQHF; v_gene: TRBV4-3; j_gene: TRBJ1-5; abundance: -
CDR3aa: CASSKPRTGRETQYF; v_gene: TRBV11-2; j_gene: TRBJ2-5; abundance: -
CDR3aa: CASSSSVGSGGNTGELFF; v_gene: TRBV5-1; j_gene: TRBJ2-2; abundance: -
CDR3aa: CASRVGAQDTQYF; v_gene: TRBV5-4; j_gene: TRBJ2-3; abundance: -
CDR3aa: CAWGLAGAGPRHEQYF; v_gene: TRBV30; j_gene: TRBJ2-7; abundance: -
CDR3aa: CASRAGSKKLFF; v_gene: TRBV27; j_gene: TRBJ1-4; abundance: -
CDR3aa: CASRLRGRGDEQFF; v_gene: TRBV19; j_gene: TRBJ2-1; abundance: once
CDR3aa: CASSLQGQYQETQYF; v_gene: TRBV27; j_gene: TRBJ2-5; abundance: -
CDR3aa: CASTGLAGTYEQYF; v_gene: TRBV5-1; j_gene: TRBJ2-7; abundance: -
CDR3aa: CASRTTGDQPQHF; v_gene: TRBV12-3/TRBV12-4; j_gene: TRBJ1-5; abundance: -
CDR3aa: CAWSVLGLAGGYEQFF; v_gene: TRBV30; j_gene: TRBJ2-1; abundance: -
CDR3aa: CASSSGVNTEAFF; v_gene: TRBV27; j_gene: TRBJ1-1; abundance: -
CDR3aa: CASKLQGGYGYTF; v_gene: TRBV27; j_gene: TRBJ1-2; abundance: -
CDR3aa: CASTQLLRPTYEQYF; v_gene: TRBV7-2; j_gene: TRBJ2-7; abundance: -
CDR3aa: CASSGDRGYNEQFF; v_gene: TRBV25-1; j_gene: TRBJ2-1; abundance: -
CDR3aa: CASSPQQGNQPQHF; v_gene: TRBV19; j_gene: TRBJ1-5; abundance: -
CDR3aa: CASSMRGNQPQHF; v_gene: TRBV6-2/TRBV6-3; j_gene: TRBJ1-5; abundance: -
CDR3aa: CASSPLRQGPFF; v_gene: TRBV3-1/TRBV3-2; j_gene: TRBJ2-1; abundance: -
CDR3aa: CASLETSGKYNEQFF; v_gene: TRBV5-1; j_gene: TRBJ2-1; abundance: -
CDR3aa: CASSSKGDRDEKLFF; v_gene: TRBV5-1; j_gene: TRBJ1-4; abundance: -
CDR3aa: CASRLQGQGTSGRSQGCDNEQFF; v_gene: TRBV12-2; j_gene: TRBJ2-1; abundance: -
CDR3aa: CASRLSPDEGGYQETQYF; v_gene: TRBV12-2; j_gene: TRBJ2-5; abundance: -
CDR3aa: CAWSGQASGQPQHF; v_gene: TRBV30; j_gene: TRBJ1-5; abundance: -
CDR3aa: CASSPADRAPYNEQFF; v_gene: TRBV7-9; j_gene: TRBJ2-1; abundance: -
CDR3aa: CAVGQGSYNEQFF; v_gene: TRBV11-3; j_gene: TRBJ2-1; abundance: -
CDR3aa: CASSVAVGSGEQYF; v_gene: TRBV9; j_gene: TRBJ2-7; abundance: -